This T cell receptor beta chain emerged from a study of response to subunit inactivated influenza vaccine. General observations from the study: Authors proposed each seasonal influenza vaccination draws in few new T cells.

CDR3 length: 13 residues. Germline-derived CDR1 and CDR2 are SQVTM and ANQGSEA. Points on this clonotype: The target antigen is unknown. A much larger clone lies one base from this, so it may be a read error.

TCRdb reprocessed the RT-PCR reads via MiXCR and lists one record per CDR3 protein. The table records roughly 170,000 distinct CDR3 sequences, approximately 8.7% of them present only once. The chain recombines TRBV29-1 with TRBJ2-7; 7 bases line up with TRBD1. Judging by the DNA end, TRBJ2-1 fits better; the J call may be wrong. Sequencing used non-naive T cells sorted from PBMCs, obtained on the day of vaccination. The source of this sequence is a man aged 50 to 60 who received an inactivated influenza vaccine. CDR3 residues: CSVNRDSSYEQFF. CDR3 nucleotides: TGCAGCGTTAACCGGGACAGCAGCTACGAGCAGTTCTTC.